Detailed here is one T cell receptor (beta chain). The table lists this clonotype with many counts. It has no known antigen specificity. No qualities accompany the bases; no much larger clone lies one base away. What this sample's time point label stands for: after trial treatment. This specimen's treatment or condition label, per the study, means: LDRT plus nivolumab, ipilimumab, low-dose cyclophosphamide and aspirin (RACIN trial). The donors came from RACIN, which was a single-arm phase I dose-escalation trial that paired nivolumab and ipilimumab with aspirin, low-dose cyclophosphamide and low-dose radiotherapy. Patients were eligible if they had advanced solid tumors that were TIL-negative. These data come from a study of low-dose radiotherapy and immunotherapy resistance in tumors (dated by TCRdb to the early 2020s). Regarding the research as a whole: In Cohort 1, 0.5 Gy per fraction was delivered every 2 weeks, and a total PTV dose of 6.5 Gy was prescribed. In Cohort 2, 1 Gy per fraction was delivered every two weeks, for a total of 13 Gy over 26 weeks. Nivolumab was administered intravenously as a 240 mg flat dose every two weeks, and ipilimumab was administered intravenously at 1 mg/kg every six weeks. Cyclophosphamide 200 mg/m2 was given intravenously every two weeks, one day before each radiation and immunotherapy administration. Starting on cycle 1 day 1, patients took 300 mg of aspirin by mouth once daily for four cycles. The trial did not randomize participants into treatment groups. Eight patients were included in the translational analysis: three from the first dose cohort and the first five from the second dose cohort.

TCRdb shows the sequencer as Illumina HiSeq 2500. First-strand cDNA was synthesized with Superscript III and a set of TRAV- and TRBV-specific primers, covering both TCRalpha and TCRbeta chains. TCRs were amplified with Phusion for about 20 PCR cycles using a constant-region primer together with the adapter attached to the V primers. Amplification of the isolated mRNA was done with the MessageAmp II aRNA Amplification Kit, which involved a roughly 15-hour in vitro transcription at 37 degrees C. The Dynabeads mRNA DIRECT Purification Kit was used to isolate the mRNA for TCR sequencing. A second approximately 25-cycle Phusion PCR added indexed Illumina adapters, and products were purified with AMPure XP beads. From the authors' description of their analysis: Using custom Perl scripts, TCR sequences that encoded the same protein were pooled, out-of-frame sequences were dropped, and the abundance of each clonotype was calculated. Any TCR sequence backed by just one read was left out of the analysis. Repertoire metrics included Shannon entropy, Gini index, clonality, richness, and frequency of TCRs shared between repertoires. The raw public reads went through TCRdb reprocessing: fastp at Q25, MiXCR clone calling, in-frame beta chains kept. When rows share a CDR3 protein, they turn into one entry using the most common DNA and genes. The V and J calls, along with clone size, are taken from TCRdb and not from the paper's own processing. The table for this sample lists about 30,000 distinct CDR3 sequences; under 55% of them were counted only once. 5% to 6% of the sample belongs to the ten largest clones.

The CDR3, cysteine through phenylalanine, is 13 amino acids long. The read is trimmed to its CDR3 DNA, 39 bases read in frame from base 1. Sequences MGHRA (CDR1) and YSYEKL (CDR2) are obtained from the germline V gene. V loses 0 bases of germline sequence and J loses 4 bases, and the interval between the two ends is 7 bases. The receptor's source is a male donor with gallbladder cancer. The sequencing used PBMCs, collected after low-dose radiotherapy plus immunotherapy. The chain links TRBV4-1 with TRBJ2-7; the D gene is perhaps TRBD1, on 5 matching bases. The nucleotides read TGCGCCAGCAGCCAAGATAGGGGATACGAGCAGTACTTC. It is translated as CASSQDRGYEQYF.